Detailed here is one T cell receptor beta chain. Its matching antigen is unknown. Measured with immunoSEQ multiplex PCR; TCRdb has only the in-frame clones, and not every one. In the table there are approximately 66,000 clones, 85% of which are singletons. V lost 4 bases to trimming and J lost 0 bases, with 8 bases between them. Germline V CDR1 and CDR2: MNHNS, SASEGT. This CDR3 is built from 14 residues. The data were obtained in a study of OX40 agonist ivuxolimab in advanced cancers. Study context: Given to patients was ivuxolimab, an agonistic anti-OX40 (CD134) antibody. Partial responses were achieved by three patients: one hepatocellular carcinoma, two cutaneous melanoma.

Study-wide findings and caveats: Certain nonresponding patients likewise had low normalized T-cell clonal expansion.

This sample comprised CD4+ or CD8+ T cells sorted from blood, obtained in a trial of the OX40 agonist ivuxolimab. This chain uses TRBV6-1 with TRBJ2-3, with D perhaps matching TRBD2 (6 bases). This TCR derives from an adult with an advanced solid tumor such as melanoma, head and neck, liver or kidney cancer. The CDR3 nucleotides read TGTGCCAGCAGTGGGAGCGGGAGCACAGATACGCAGTATTTT. This encodes CASSGSGSTDTQYF.